This TCR beta chain emerged from a study of blood T cell repertoires in COVID-19. Study overall: COVID-19 samples collected from the United States, Italy and Spain covered acute and convalescent phases. T cells, B-cell-depleted T cells, or PBMCs supplied cDNA or gDNA.

Profiling relied on immunoSEQ multiplex PCR, and the TCRdb table lists in-frame clones only, not all of them. The sample comprises approximately 38,000 clones, over 70% of which are singletons, and 24% rests with the top ten. Details on this clone: Other DNA sequences in this specimen translate into the identical CDR3.

V lost 2 bases and J 0 bases, leaving 5 bases between the germline ends. This CDR3 spans 15 amino acids. Germline CDR1 is MDHEN and CDR2 is SYDVKM. The sample was peripheral blood. This sequence originates from a man aged 50 to 60 with active or convalescent COVID-19. V usage is TRBV28 and J usage is TRBJ2-6; tentatively, D is TRBD1 (5 bases). For the CDR3, the DNA is TGTGCCAGCAGTTTAAGGGGCTCTGGGGCCAACGTCCTGACTTTC. It encodes CASSLRGSGANVLTF.